The T cell receptor (beta chain) described here comes from a study of cytomegalovirus exposure and HLA in healthy donors. Findings and caveats of the study: 150 to 200 TCR beta chains were listed as cytomegalovirus-associated.

PCR amplification relied on 60 Vbeta primers (plus 13 Jbeta primers). The protocol was immunoSEQ multiplex PCR, while the TCRdb copy is restricted to in-frame clones and leaves out a portion. The table shows tens of thousands of clones, with 85% to 95% occurring only once. Details on this clone: Antigen specificity is unknown.

Per the germline V gene, CDR1 is SGHNT and CDR2 is YENEEA. The CDR3 contains 20 residues. V was pared by 0 bases and J by 0 bases, with 10 bases of the junction left unmatched. The sequencing sample was made of PBMCs. This chain joins TRBV11-3 and TRBJ2-3; 12 bases are a match to TRBD2. This clonotype was obtained from a woman aged 18-29 years in good health and CMV-seronegative. CDR3 region: CASSLDLLASGRASTDTQYF. DNA for the CDR3: TGTGCCAGCAGCTTAGATCTTTTGGCTAGCGGGAGGGCTAGCACAGATACGCAGTATTTT.